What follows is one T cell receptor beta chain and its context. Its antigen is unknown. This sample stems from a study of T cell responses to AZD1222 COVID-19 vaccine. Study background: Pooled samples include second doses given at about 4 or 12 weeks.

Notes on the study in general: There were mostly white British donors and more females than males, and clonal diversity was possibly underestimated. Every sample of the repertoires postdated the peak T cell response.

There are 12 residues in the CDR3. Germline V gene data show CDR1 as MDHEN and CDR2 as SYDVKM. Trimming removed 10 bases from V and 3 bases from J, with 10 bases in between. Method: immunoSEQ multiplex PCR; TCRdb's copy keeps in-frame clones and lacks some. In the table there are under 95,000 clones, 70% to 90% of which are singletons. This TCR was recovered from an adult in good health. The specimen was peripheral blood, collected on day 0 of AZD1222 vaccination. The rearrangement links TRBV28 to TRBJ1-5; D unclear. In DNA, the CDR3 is TGTGCCACCACGGGCAACAATCAGCCCCAGCATTTT. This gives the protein CATTGNNQPQHF.